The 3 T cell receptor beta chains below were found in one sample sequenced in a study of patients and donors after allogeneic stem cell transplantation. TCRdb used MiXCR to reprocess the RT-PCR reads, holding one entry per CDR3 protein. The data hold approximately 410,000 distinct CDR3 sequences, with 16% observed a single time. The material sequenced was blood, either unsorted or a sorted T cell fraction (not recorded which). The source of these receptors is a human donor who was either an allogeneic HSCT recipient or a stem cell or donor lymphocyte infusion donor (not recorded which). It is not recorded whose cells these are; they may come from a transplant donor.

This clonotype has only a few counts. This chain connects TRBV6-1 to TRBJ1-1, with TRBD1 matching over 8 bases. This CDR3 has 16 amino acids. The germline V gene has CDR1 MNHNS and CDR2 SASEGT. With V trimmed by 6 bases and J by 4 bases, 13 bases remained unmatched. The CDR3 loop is CASRPGQERWGTEAFF. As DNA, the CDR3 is TGTGCCAGCAGACCGGGACAGGAGAGATGGGGCACTGAAGCTTTCTTT.

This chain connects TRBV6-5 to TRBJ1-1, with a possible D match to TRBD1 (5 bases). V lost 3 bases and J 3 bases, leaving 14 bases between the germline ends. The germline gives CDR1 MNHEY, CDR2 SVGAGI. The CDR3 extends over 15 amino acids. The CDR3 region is CASSYGGGLDTEAFF. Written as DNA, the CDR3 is TGTGCCAGCAGTTATGGGGGGGGGTTGGACACTGAAGCTTTCTTT.

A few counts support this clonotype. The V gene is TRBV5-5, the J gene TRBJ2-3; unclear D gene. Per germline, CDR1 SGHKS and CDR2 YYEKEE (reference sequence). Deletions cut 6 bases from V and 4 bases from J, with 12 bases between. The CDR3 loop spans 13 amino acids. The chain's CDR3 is CASKPIWADTQYF. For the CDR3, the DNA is TGTGCCAGCAAGCCCATATGGGCAGATACGCAGTATTTT.